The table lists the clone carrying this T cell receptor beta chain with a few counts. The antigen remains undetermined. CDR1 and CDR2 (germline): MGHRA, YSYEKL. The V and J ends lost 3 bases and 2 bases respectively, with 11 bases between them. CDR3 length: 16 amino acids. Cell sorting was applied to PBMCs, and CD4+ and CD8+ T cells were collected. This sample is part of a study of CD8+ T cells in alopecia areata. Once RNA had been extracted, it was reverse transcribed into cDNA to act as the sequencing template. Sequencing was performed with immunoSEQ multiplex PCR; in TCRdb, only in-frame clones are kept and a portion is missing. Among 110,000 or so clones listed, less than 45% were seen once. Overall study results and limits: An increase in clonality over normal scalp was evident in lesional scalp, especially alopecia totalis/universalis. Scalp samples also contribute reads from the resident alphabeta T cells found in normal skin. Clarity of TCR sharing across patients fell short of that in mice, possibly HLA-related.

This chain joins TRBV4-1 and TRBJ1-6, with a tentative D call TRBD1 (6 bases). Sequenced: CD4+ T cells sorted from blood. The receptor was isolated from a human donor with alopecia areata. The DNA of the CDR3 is TGCGCCAGCAGCCAGCGACAGGAACCCTATAATTCACCCCTCCACTTT. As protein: CASSQRQEPYNSPLHF.